These 21 T cell receptor beta chains came from one sample sequenced in a study of cytomegalovirus exposure and HLA in healthy donors. With 60 Vbeta and 13 Jbeta primers, the PCR was carried out. Using immunoSEQ multiplex PCR, the repertoire was profiled, and TCRdb retains in-frame clones only, with some absent. Of more than 200,000 clones listed, approximately 70% were seen once; the top ten hold 2.6%. Sequenced input: PBMCs. The receptors originated from a man aged 40-50 years in good health and CMV-seropositive.

The genes are TRBV6-1 and TRBJ2-1; D remains unclear. The CDR3 sequence is 15 residues long. CDR1 is MNHNS, CDR2 SASEGT, per germline. V lost 3 bases to trimming and J lost 6 bases, with 15 bases between them. CDR3 bases: TGTGCCAGCAGTGAGTCTCCCCAGTCTCTCAATGAGCAGTTCTTC. This sequence encodes CASSESPQSLNEQFF.

This clone appeared a few times. This chain connects TRBV5-1 to TRBJ1-1, with D possibly TRBD1 on 6 matching bases. This CDR3 is 15 amino acids long. The V end lost 4 bases, the J end lost 1 base, and 14 bases lay between the germline ends. CDR1 and CDR2 from the germline V gene are SGHRS and YFSETQ. The CDR3 DNA follows: TGCGCCAGCAGCCTAGGACAGTGGCAGAACACTGAAGCTTTCTTT. Its translation is CASSLGQWQNTEAFF.

The rearrangement joins TRBV5-1 to TRBJ1-1; D perhaps matches TRBD1 (5 bases). This CDR3 comprises 12 residues. Per germline, CDR1 SGHRS and CDR2 YFSETQ. Trimming shortened V by 5 bases and J by 6 bases, and 11 bases separated the two germline ends. The CDR3 DNA follows: TGCGCCAGCAGTGGGGGAGGGCCTGAAGCTTTCTTT. Protein: CASSGGGPEAFF. The full variable domain, in which reference TRBV5-1 and TRBJ1-1 provide the parts outside the CDR3, is KAGVTQTPRYLIKTRGQQVTLSCSPISGHRSVSWYQQTPGQGLQFLFEYFSETQRNKGNFPGRFSGRQFSNSRSEMNVSTLELGDSALYLCASSGGGPEAFFGQGTRLTVV.

Only a few counts were recorded for this clone. V gene TRBV19 combines with J gene TRBJ1-5; D is undetermined. Germline V gene sequence: CDR1 LNHDA, CDR2 SQIVND (reference sequence). With 6 bases removed from V and 1 base from J, the gap between germline ends came to 13 bases. The CDR3 runs 15 residues. CDR3 region: CASRASGLSNQPQHF. The CDR3 DNA is TGTGCCAGTAGAGCAAGTGGTTTAAGCAATCAGCCCCAGCATTTT.

The CDR3 region is CASSLAYGDREPQTQYF. The CDR3 bases are TGTGCCAGCAGCTTAGCATACGGGGACAGGGAACCACAGACCCAGTACTTC. This chain uses TRBV13 with TRBJ2-5, with 9 bases fitting TRBD1. CDR3 length equals 17 residues. Unmatched junction bases numbered 12, after V lost 1 base and J lost 6 bases. Germline V gene sequence: CDR1 PRHDT, CDR2 FYEKMQ (reference sequence).

This clone was counted only a few times. The V and J genes are TRBV6-5 and TRBJ1-1; weak D call: TRBD1 (5 bases). V dropped 7 bases and J dropped 1 base, with 16 bases sitting between them. Per the germline V gene, CDR1 is MNHEY and CDR2 is SVGAGI. This CDR3 region has 15 residues. The CDR3 DNA sequence: TGTGCCAGCACCCACCAGTCGGGGGGGAACACTGAAGCTTTCTTT. The encoded protein is CASTHQSGGNTEAFF.

In this sample, this clone turned up once. The chain employs TRBV7-7 and TRBJ2-7, with 8 bases identical to TRBD1. V trimming: 5 bases; J trimming: 5 bases; junction bases outside the gene matches: 5. The germline CDR1 and CDR2 sequences are SSHAT and FNYEAQ (reference sequence). The CDR3 is 13 residues long. The CDR3 coding sequence is TGTGCCAGCAGCACTGGACAGGGAAACGAGCAGTACTTC. Translation gives CASSTGQGNEQYF.

V usage is TRBV6-5 and J usage is TRBJ1-2, with a tentative D call TRBD1 (5 bases). Per germline, CDR1 MNHEY and CDR2 SVGAGI. The CDR3 loop spans 12 amino acids. The V end was cut by 5 bases, the J end by 4 bases, with 8 bases between. The CDR3 coding sequence is TGTGCCAGCAGTCGAAGGGGCTATGGCTACACCTTC. It is translated as CASSRRGYGYTF.

Note on this clone: An end of the junction does not agree with germline; a read error may underlie this. The chain combines TRBV7-9 with TRBJ1-1, with TRBD1 matching 8 bases. Germline CDR1 and CDR2: SEHNR and FQNEAQ (reference sequence). The CDR3 is 14 amino acids. CDR3 sequence (DNA): TGTTCCAGCAGCTTTGGACAGGGAGGCGCTGAAGCTTTCTTT. It is translated as CSSSFGQGGAEAFF.

The J gene is TRBJ1-1, the V gene TRBV29-1; D unresolved. Germline assignment: CDR1 SQVTM and CDR2 ANQGSEA. Trimming left V 5 bases short and J 1 base short, with 14 bases between. This CDR3 has 14 amino acids. CDR3 in amino acids: CSVRVFTGNTEAFF. The CDR3, as DNA: TGCAGCGTTAGAGTGTTCACGGGGAACACTGAAGCTTTCTTT.

The rearrangement uses TRBV6-5 and TRBJ1-1, with D possibly TRBD1 on 5 matching bases. Trimming stripped 4 bases from V and 12 bases from J, with 18 bases between. The CDR3 runs to 13 residues. Germline CDR1 is MNHEY and CDR2 is SVGAGI. DNA of the CDR3: TGTGCCAGCAGTTCGATGGGGCGCGGGGGAACTTTCTTT. As protein: CASSSMGRGGTFF.

The V and J genes are TRBV19 and TRBJ2-7; D perhaps matches TRBD1 (5 bases). V lost 4 bases, J lost 3 bases, and 10 bases lay in between. CDR1 LNHDA and CDR2 SQIVND come from the germline V gene (reference sequence). The CDR3 length is 13 residues. In DNA, the CDR3 is TGTGCCAGTAGTACCGGACACCTCTACGAGCAGTACTTC. Encoded protein: CASSTGHLYEQYF.

Turning to this clone: This specimen includes other DNA sequences encoding the same CDR3. The chain has TRBV5-6 and TRBJ1-4; 10 nucleotides line up with TRBD1. The germline V gene has CDR1 SGHDT and CDR2 YYEEEE. J lost 11 bases, V lost 1 base, and 5 bases had no gene match. This CDR3 is built from 14 residues. The CDR3 DNA reads as TGTGCCAGCAGCTTGAGTAGGACAGGGGGGAAACTGTTTTTT. Translating it yields CASSLSRTGGKLFF.

This clone was seen a single time. This chain uses TRBV2 with TRBJ2-2; D might be TRBD2 (6 bases). The CDR3 covers 14 residues. Trimming pared 7 bases from V and 3 bases from J, leaving 12 bases between. Germline assignment: CDR1 SNHLY and CDR2 FYNNEI. In nucleotides, the CDR3 is TGTGCCAGCACGGGGCGGGGTGACACCGGGGAGCTGTTTTTT. Its protein product is CASTGRGDTGELFF. Looking up the rest from reference TRBV2 and TRBJ2-2 gives the full variable domain: EPEVTQTPSHQVTQMGQEVILRCVPISNHLYFYWYRQILGQKVEFLVSFYNNEISEKSEIFDDQFSVERPDGSNFTLKIRSTKLEDSAMYFCASTGRGDTGELFFGEGSRLTVL.

V usage is TRBV7-9 and J usage is TRBJ2-3; D not resolved. Trimming took 2 bases from V and 2 from J, leaving 11 bases between them. CDR1 is SEHNR, CDR2 FQNEAQ, per germline (reference sequence). The CDR3 has 15 residues. CDR3 bases: TGTGCCAGCAGCTTAATCGTCCTCTCCACAGATACGCAGTATTTT. As protein: CASSLIVLSTDTQYF.

Only a few counts were recorded for this clone. This chain joins TRBV6-6 and TRBJ1-6; 8 nucleotides line up with TRBD1. J lost 8 bases, V lost 5 bases, and 11 bases had no gene match. In germline, CDR1 is MNHNY, CDR2 SVGAGI (reference sequence). This CDR3 comprises 16 residues. For the CDR3, the DNA is TGTGCCAGCAGTAAATACGCTGGGACAGGTGATTCACCCCTCCACTTT. Translation: CASSKYAGTGDSPLHF.

The V gene is TRBV11-2, the J gene TRBJ2-3; 10 nucleotides agree with TRBD2. The CDR3 totals 16 residues. With 0 bases clipped from V and 1 base from J, the junction kept 1 base outside the gene matches. CDR1 and CDR2 (germline): SGHAT, FQNNGV. The CDR3 protein is CASSLDLAGGTDTQYF. CDR3 coding DNA: TGTGCCAGCAGCTTAGATCTAGCGGGGGGCACAGATACGCAGTATTTT.

The chain couples TRBV5-1 to TRBJ2-1; D ambiguous. Trimming took off 10 bases at V and 5 bases at J, with 16 bases between the two ends. Germline CDR1 SGHRS, CDR2 YFSETQ. CDR3 length: 13 amino acids. CDR3 amino acids: CASTADIDNEQFF. DNA for the CDR3: TGCGCCTCGACCGCCGACATAGACAATGAGCAGTTCTTC.

This chain connects TRBV5-1 to TRBJ2-5; 14 bases match TRBD2. CDR1 and CDR2 (germline): SGHRS, YFSETQ. J lost 3 bases, V lost 6 bases, and 4 bases had no gene match. This CDR3 is 15 amino acids long. CDR3 coding DNA: TGCGCCAGCACCCTGGGACTAGCGGGGGAAGAGACCCAGTACTTC. Amino acid sequence: CASTLGLAGEETQYF.

The chain uses TRBV5-1 and TRBJ2-5; the match to TRBD2 covers 14 bases. J lost 4 bases, V lost 3 bases, and 8 bases had no gene match. The CDR3 totals 17 residues. Germline CDR1 is SGHRS and CDR2 is YFSETQ. DNA for the CDR3: TGCGCCAGCAGCTCCGGGACTAGCGGGGGTGAGAGAGAGACCCAGTACTTC. Encoded protein: CASSSGTSGGERETQYF. The whole variable domain, filled in from reference TRBV5-1 and TRBJ2-5, reads KAGVTQTPRYLIKTRGQQVTLSCSPISGHRSVSWYQQTPGQGLQFLFEYFSETQRNKGNFPGRFSGRQFSNSRSEMNVSTLELGDSALYLCASSSGTSGGERETQYFGPGTRLLVL.

V and J are TRBV10-3 and TRBJ2-2, with D tentatively TRBD2 (6 bases). From germline, CDR1 is ENHRY and CDR2 SYGVKD. The CDR3 length is 17 residues. V was clipped by 11 bases and J by 5 bases, with 27 bases between them. CDR3 sequence reads: CAARDWGKEGRTGELFF. DNA of the CDR3: TGTGCCGCCCGGGACTGGGGCAAGGAAGGGAGGACCGGGGAGCTGTTTTTT.